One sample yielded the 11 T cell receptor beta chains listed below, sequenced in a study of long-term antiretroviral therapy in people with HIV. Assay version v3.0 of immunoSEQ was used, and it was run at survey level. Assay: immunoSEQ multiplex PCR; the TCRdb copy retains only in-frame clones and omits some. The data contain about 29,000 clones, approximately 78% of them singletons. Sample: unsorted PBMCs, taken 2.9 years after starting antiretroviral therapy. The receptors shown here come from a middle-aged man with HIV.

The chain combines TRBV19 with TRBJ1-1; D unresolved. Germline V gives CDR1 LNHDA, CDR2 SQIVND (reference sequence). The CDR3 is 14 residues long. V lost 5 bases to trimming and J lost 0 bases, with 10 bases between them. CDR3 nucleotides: TGTGCCAGTAGTTCCCCCGGCATGAACACTGAAGCTTTCTTT. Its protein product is CASSSPGMNTEAFF.

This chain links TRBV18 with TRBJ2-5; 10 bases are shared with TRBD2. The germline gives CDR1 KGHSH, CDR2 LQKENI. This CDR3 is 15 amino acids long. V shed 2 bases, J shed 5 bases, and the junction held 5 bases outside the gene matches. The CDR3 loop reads CASSPSGGGLETQYF. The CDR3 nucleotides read TGTGCCAGCTCACCAAGCGGGGGGGGTCTCGAGACCCAGTACTTC.

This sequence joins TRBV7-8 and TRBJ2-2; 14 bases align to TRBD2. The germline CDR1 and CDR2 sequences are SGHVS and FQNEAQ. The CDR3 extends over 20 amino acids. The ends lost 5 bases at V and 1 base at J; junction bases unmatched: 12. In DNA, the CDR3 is TGTGCCAGCAGCAAGCCCGGGACTAGCGGGGGTAACTTGAACACCGGGGAGCTGTTTTTT. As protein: CASSKPGTSGGNLNTGELFF.

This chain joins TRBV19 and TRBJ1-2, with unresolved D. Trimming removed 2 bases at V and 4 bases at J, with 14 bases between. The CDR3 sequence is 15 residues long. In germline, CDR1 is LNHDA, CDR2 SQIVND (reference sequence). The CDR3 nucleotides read TGTGCCAGTAGTATACGCATGATAGGAGGCTATGGCTACACCTTC. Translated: CASSIRMIGGYGYTF.

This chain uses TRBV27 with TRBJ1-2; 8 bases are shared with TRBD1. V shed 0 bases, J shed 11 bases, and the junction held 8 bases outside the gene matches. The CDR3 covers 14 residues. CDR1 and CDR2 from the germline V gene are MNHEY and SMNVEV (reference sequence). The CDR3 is CASSLSSGGWGYTF. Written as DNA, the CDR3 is TGTGCCAGCAGTTTATCGTCAGGGGGCTGGGGTTACACCTTC.

The CDR3 DNA sequence: TGCGCCAGCAGCTTCGGCCACAGGGATGCGGGCACAGATACGCAGTATTTT. Translating it yields CASSFGHRDAGTDTQYF. V usage is TRBV5-1 and J usage is TRBJ2-3; maybe TRBD1 (6 bases). V dropped 2 bases and J dropped 1 base, with 17 bases sitting between them. The CDR3 is 17 residues long. The germline CDR1 and CDR2 sequences are SGHRS and YFSETQ.

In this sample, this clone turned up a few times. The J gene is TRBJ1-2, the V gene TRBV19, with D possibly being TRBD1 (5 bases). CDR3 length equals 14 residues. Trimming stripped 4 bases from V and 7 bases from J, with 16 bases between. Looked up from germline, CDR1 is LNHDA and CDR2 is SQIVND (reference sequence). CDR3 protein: CASSTTGDLSGYTF. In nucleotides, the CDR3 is TGTGCCAGTAGTACAACCGGGGACCTTAGTGGCTACACCTTC.

DNA for the CDR3: TGTGCCAGCGCCGAGGGCAGGGCCGCCTATGGCTACACCTTC. This sequence encodes CASAEGRAAYGYTF. The chain recombines TRBV28 with TRBJ1-2; tentative D call: TRBD1 (5 bases). Between the trimmed V and J ends, which lost 8 bases and 4 bases, there was a span of 17 bases. Germline V lookup: CDR1 MDHEN, CDR2 SYDVKM. The CDR3 extends over 14 amino acids.

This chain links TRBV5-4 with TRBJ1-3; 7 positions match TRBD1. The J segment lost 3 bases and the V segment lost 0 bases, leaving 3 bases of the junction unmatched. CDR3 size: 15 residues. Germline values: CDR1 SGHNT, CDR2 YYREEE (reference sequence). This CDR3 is CASSLDRQGGNTIYF. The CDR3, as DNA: TGTGCCAGCAGCTTGGACCGACAGGGTGGAAACACCATATATTTT.

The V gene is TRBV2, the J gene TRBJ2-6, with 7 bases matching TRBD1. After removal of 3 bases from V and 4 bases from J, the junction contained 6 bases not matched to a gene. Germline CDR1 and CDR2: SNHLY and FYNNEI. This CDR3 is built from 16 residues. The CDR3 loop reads CASSDETGSGANVLTF. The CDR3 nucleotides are TGTGCCAGCAGTGATGAGACAGGGTCAGGGGCCAACGTCCTGACTTTC.

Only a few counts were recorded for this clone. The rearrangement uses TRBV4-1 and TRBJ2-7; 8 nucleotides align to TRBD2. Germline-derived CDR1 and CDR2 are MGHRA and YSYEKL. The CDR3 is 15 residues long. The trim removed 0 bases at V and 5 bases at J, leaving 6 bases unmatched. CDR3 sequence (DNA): TGCGCCAGCAGCCAAGAGACGGGACTAGGTGACGAGCAGTACTTC. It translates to CASSQETGLGDEQYF.